This T cell receptor beta chain was found in a study of radiation and T cells in renal cell carcinoma. Whole-study findings and limits: Baseline intratumoral clonotype presence is unknown without pretreatment biopsies. Top tumor clonotypes rose in blood 2 weeks post-radiation, then contracted.

Using immunoSEQ multiplex PCR, the repertoire was profiled, and TCRdb retains in-frame clones only, with some absent. This table holds about 100,000 clones, around 84% found once. The CDR3 runs to 15 residues. The V and J ends lost 0 bases and 7 bases respectively, with 17 bases between them. Germline CDR1 SGHNT, CDR2 YYREEE (reference sequence). Concerning this clone itself: The antigen remains unidentified.

Time point reported: blood 4 weeks post-SBRT, at nephrectomy. Treatment here: 15 Gy SBRT to primary tumor, nephrectomy 4 weeks later. Nephrectomy followed 15 Gy stereotactic body radiation by 4 weeks. The patient's renal cell carcinoma had clear cell pathology. The receptor comes from a man aged 60 to 75 with renal cell carcinoma. The chain employs TRBV5-4 and TRBJ2-7, with TRBD2 as a possible D gene (6 bases). The source was blood, collected from a patient whose treatment included radiotherapy and nephrectomy. CDR3 nucleotides: TGTGCCAGCAGCTTGGTGCTGGGACTGACTACGGAGCAGTACTTC. Translating gives CASSLVLGLTTEQYF.